Below are 14 T cell receptor beta chains sequenced from a single sample in a study of regulatory T cells in long-lasting Graves disease. The time point here: newly diagnosed GD, antithyroid drugs for less than 3 months. PBMCs provided the RNA from which the TCR library was made. HTBI primers from iRepertoire and Arm-PCR of CDR3 regions yielded the TCR beta libraries. MiXCR was run by TCRdb on the multiplex PCR reads, yielding one entry per CDR3 protein. The repertoire includes roughly 250,000 distinct CDR3 sequences, more than 15% of them detected once, and 14% sits in the top ten. The sample also formed part of further work on T cells in Graves' hyperthyroidism and ophthalmopathy.

The starting material was peripheral blood mononuclear cells (PBMCs), obtained at new diagnosis, from a patient treated with antithyroid drugs. The receptors were sampled from a woman aged 25 to 39 with Graves disease.

Details on this clonotype: A much more abundant neighbour one base away suggests this may be a read error. The V and J genes are TRBV5-5 and TRBJ1-2; D gene uncertain. Germline loops: CDR1 SGHKS, CDR2 YYEKEE (reference sequence). The CDR3 consists of 16 residues. Trimming took off 3 bases at V and 0 bases at J, with 15 bases between the two ends. The CDR3 here is CASSSNPGRTNYGYTF. DNA for the CDR3: TGTGCCAGCAGCTCTAACCCCGGACGGACTAACTATGGCTACACCTTC.

The gene calls are TRBV29-1 and TRBJ2-6; tentatively, D is TRBD2 (5 bases). The germline V gene encodes CDR1 SQVTM and CDR2 ANQGSEA. This CDR3 contains 14 residues. The V end lost 4 bases, the J end lost 2 bases, and 9 bases lay between the germline ends. The CDR3 sequence: CSVGGSAGANVLTF. The CDR3 coding sequence is TGCAGCGTTGGCGGGTCCGCTGGGGCCAACGTCCTGACTTTC.

This clonotype was recorded at least ten times. The chain combines TRBV18 with TRBJ2-5; 7 bases are a match to TRBD2. The CDR3 sequence is 14 residues long. In germline, CDR1 is KGHSH, CDR2 LQKENI. Trimming cost V 0 bases and J 7 bases; bases outside gene matches: 5. In DNA form, the CDR3 reads TGTGCCAGCTCACCACCACAGACTAGCTGGACCCAGTACTTC. This codes for CASSPPQTSWTQYF.

This clonotype appeared many times. The chain has TRBV7-8 and TRBJ1-5; D gene ambiguous. This CDR3 has 15 residues. The germline V gene has CDR1 SGHVS and CDR2 FQNEAQ. Deletions cut 1 base from V and 1 base from J, with 8 bases between. The CDR3 is CASSLVGVSNQPQHF. As DNA, the CDR3 is TGTGCCAGCAGCTTAGTGGGCGTGAGCAATCAGCCCCAGCATTTT.

The rearrangement links TRBV3-1 to TRBJ1-6; D is perhaps TRBD1 (5 bases). Looked up from germline, CDR1 is LGHDT and CDR2 is YNNKEL (reference sequence). V lost 5 bases, J lost 10 bases, and 18 bases lay in between. This CDR3 comprises 15 residues. CDR3 in DNA: TGTGCCAGCAGCGAGCTCGCCGGGACCGCCTCACCCCTCCACTTT. It is translated as CASSELAGTASPLHF.

This clonotype was picked up many times. This chain uses TRBV6-2 or TRBV6-3 with TRBJ2-1, with no clear D. V lost 6 bases to trimming and J lost 4 bases, with 19 bases between them. Germline CDR1 is MNHEY and CDR2 is SVGEGT. CDR3 length: 16 amino acids. CDR3 in amino acids: CASSLSKYRRYNEQFF. The CDR3 DNA is TGTGCCAGCAGCCTAAGTAAATACAGAAGATACAATGAGCAGTTCTTC.

The CDR3 loop reads CSASGGDGTDTQYF. CDR3 nucleotide sequence: TGCAGTGCTAGCGGGGGGGATGGCACAGATACGCAGTATTTT. V and J are TRBV20-1 and TRBJ2-3; 8 nucleotides agree with TRBD2. J gave up 1 base and V 3 bases, and 3 bases lay outside the gene matches. From germline, CDR1 is DFQATT and CDR2 SNEGSKA (reference sequence). CDR3 size: 14 residues.

The rearrangement joins TRBV19 to TRBJ1-4; D is unclear. CDR3 length equals 15 residues. Trimming took off 1 base at V and 1 base at J, with 7 bases between the two ends. Germline CDR1 LNHDA, CDR2 SQIVND (reference sequence). In DNA form, the CDR3 reads TGTGCCAGTAGTATAGGCGGCAGAACTAATGAAAAACTGTTTTTT. It translates to CASSIGGRTNEKLFF.

This clonotype was picked up many times. V usage is TRBV12-3 or TRBV12-4 and J usage is TRBJ1-1; weak D call: TRBD1 (6 bases). The V gene lost 5 bases and the J gene lost 3 bases, with 13 bases spanning the gap. This CDR3 region has 14 residues. The CDR3 DNA reads TGTGCCAGCAGTCCCCGACAGGCCGACACTGAAGCTTTCTTT. It yields the protein CASSPRQADTEAFF.

In its sample, this clonotype was seen many times. The chain is built from TRBV20-1 and TRBJ2-7; no reliable D call. Germline values: CDR1 DFQATT, CDR2 SNEGSKA (reference sequence). The CDR3 contains 16 residues. V lost 0 bases and J lost 2, with 17 bases in between. DNA for the CDR3: TGCAGTGCTAGAGATCCGGGTTCCCCCGCCCCCTACGAGCAGTACTTC. Amino acid sequence: CSARDPGSPAPYEQYF.

There are a few counts of this clonotype. V and J are TRBV4-1 and TRBJ1-5; D is uncertain. CDR1 is MGHRA, CDR2 YSYEKL, per germline. The CDR3 runs to 18 residues. The V and J ends lost 5 bases and 0 bases respectively, with 20 bases between them. CDR3 region: CASSARAPGPYSNQPQHF. The CDR3 DNA reads as TGCGCCAGCAGCGCCCGGGCCCCAGGACCCTATAGCAATCAGCCCCAGCATTTT.

Ten or more counts support this clonotype. The V and J genes are TRBV5-5 and TRBJ1-5; maybe TRBD1 (6 bases). V was clipped by 2 bases and J by 2 bases, with 17 bases between them. The germline gives CDR1 SGHKS, CDR2 YYEKEE (reference sequence). The CDR3 contains 17 residues. For the CDR3, the DNA is TGTGCCAGCAGCTTAGGGTCAGGGGCCGGCCGCAATCAGCCCCAGCATTTT. This codes for CASSLGSGAGRNQPQHF.

This clonotype was recorded many times. This chain connects TRBV5-5 to TRBJ1-2; TRBD1 matches at 10 bases. The V segment lost 3 bases and the J segment 6 bases; nucleotides outside the gene matches: 2. The CDR3 covers 13 residues. Germline V CDR1 and CDR2: SGHKS, YYEKEE (reference sequence). The CDR3 loop is CASSSGTGDGYTF. In DNA, the CDR3 is TGTGCCAGCAGCTCCGGGACAGGGGATGGCTACACCTTC.

This clonotype was counted ten times or more. The gene calls are TRBV20-1 and TRBJ2-7; 10 bases agree with TRBD2. After removal of 6 bases from V and 4 bases from J, the junction contained 9 bases not matched to a gene. CDR3 size: 14 residues. Germline loops: CDR1 DFQATT, CDR2 SNEGSKA (reference sequence). In nucleotides, the CDR3 is TGCAGTGCCCCAGAGCGGGGGGGTGCTTACGAGCAGTACTTC. Translating gives CSAPERGGAYEQYF.